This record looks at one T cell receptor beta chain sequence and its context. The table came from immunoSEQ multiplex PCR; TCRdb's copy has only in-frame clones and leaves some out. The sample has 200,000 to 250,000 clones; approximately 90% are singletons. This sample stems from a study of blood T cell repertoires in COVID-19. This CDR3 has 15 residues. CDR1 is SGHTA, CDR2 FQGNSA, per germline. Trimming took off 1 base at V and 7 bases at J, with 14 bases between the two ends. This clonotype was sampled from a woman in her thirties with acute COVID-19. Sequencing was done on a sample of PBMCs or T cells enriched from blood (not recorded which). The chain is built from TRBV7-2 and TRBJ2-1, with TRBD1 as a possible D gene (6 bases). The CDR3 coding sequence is TGTGCCAGCAGCTTAGGTCCGGACAGACATAATGAGCAGTTCTTC. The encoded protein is CASSLGPDRHNEQFF. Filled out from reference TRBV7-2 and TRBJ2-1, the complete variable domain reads GAGVSQSPSNKVTEKGKDVELRCDPISGHTALYWYRQSLGQGLEFLIYFQGNSAPDKSGLPSDRFSAERTGGSVSTLTIQRTQQEDSAVYLCASSLGPDRHNEQFFGPGTRLTVL.